The next 17 T cell receptor beta chains were all read from a single sample in a study of beta chain features in type 1 diabetes. Study results and caveats: Type 1 diabetes patients showed a moderate but significant shortening of TCRB CDR3s in all four CD4+ subsets.

Reverse transcribing all isolated RNA meant expressed TCRB transcripts were sequenced. Sequenced by immunoSEQ multiplex PCR; TCRdb stores in-frame clones only, minus some. The data contain 500,000 to 800,000 clones, about an eighth of them singletons. Their cognate antigens are unknown. Sequenced input: naive CD4+ T cells from blood. The origin of the receptors is a man between 25 and 39 years old with type 1 diabetes.

The rearrangement joins TRBV5-1 to TRBJ1-1; D call uncertain. The CDR3 length is 14 residues. Trimming shortened V by 2 bases and J by 1 base, and 9 bases separated the two germline ends. CDR1 is SGHRS and CDR2 is YFSETQ in the germline V gene. CDR3 protein: CASSFQSRNTEAFF. In nucleotides, the CDR3 is TGCGCCAGCAGCTTCCAGAGTAGGAACACTGAAGCTTTCTTT.

This clone was seen a few times. Other nucleotide sequences from this sample produce the same CDR3. V is TRBV7-2 and J is TRBJ2-5; 8 bases fit TRBD1. The CDR3 is 14 residues long. V shed 4 bases, J shed 1 base, and the junction held 2 bases outside the gene matches. CDR1 is SGHTA, CDR2 FQGNSA, per germline. The CDR3 DNA reads as TGTGCCAGCAGCTCCGGACAGGGCCAAGAGACCCAGTACTTC. Protein sequence: CASSSGQGQETQYF.

The gene calls are TRBV2 and TRBJ1-4; D is possibly TRBD1 (5 bases). This CDR3 has 16 residues. Germline lookup yields CDR1 SNHLY and CDR2 FYNNEI. V lost 10 bases and J lost 8, with 26 bases in between. The CDR3 region has the DNA TGTGCCACCCGAAGAGGGGCCCAGAGCTTCGGAGAAAAACTGTTTTTT. Translation gives CATRRGAQSFGEKLFF.

The V gene is TRBV4-3, the J gene TRBJ2-1; 14 bases line up with TRBD2. The CDR3 is 15 residues long. The germline V gene has CDR1 LGHNA and CDR2 YSLEER. V shed 4 bases and J 7 bases; nucleotides not matched to a gene: 3. This chain's CDR3 is CASSRLAGGPNEQFF. In DNA form, the CDR3 reads TGCGCCAGCAGCCGACTAGCGGGGGGGCCGAATGAGCAGTTCTTC.

The chain combines TRBV6-6 with TRBJ2-1, with no clear D. CDR1 and CDR2 from the germline V gene are MNHNY and SVGAGI (reference sequence). CDR3 length: 12 amino acids. Trimming cost V 4 bases and J 10 bases, with 11 bases left between them. The CDR3 spells CASSFRPTEQFF. CDR3 DNA sequence: TGTGCCAGCAGTTTTAGGCCCACAGAGCAGTTCTTC.

V gene TRBV4-3 combines with J gene TRBJ2-2; D not certain. The V and J ends lost 3 bases and 3 bases respectively, with 8 bases between them. Germline assignment: CDR1 LGHNA and CDR2 YSLEER. The CDR3 runs to 14 residues. The CDR3 region has the DNA TGCGCCAGCAGCCACCCCGGACACACCGGGGAGCTGTTTTTT. Translating it yields CASSHPGHTGELFF.

V is TRBV6-1 and J is TRBJ1-5; 7 bases agree with TRBD1. The CDR3 runs 14 residues. V lost 4 bases to trimming and J lost 4 bases; unmatched junction nucleotides: 4. Germline V lookup: CDR1 MNHNS, CDR2 SASEGT. The chain's CDR3 is CASSGQGANQPQHF. The CDR3 DNA reads TGTGCCAGCAGTGGACAGGGTGCAAATCAGCCCCAGCATTTT.

The chain carries TRBV7-2 and TRBJ1-1; 8 positions match TRBD1. CDR3 length: 15 residues. CDR1 is SGHTA and CDR2 is FQGNSA in the germline V gene. V was pared by 4 bases and J by 0 bases, with 4 bases of the junction left unmatched. The CDR3 nucleotides read TGTGCCAGCAGCTCCCCGACAGGGGTGAACACTGAAGCTTTCTTT. Translating it yields CASSSPTGVNTEAFF.

The chain carries TRBV9 and TRBJ2-2; D not certain. Trimming left V 0 bases short and J 0 bases short, with 6 bases between. Per the germline V gene, CDR1 is SGDLS and CDR2 is YYNGEE. The CDR3 sequence is 15 residues long. Here the CDR3 reads CASSVEGTNTGELFF. CDR3 bases: TGTGCCAGCAGCGTAGAGGGCACGAACACCGGGGAGCTGTTTTTT.

This chain joins TRBV30 and TRBJ2-2; 8 bases align to TRBD1. Germline lookup yields CDR1 GTSNPN and CDR2 SVGIG (reference sequence). V was clipped by 3 bases and J by 7 bases; unmatched bases: 10. This CDR3 region has 15 residues. The DNA for the CDR3 is TGTGCCTGGAGCCCTCCAGGGGGCAGTGACGGGGAGCTGTTTTTT. This translates into CAWSPPGGSDGELFF.

This clone was detected only a few times. The CDR3 sequence: CAISESGTGGIQETQYF. CDR3 nucleotide sequence: TGTGCCATCAGTGAGTCGGGGACAGGGGGAATCCAAGAGACCCAGTACTTC. The chain combines TRBV10-3 with TRBJ2-5; 11 bases map to TRBD1. Germline trimming cut 0 bases from V and 1 base from J; bases unmatched to any gene: 4. Per germline, CDR1 ENHRY and CDR2 SYGVKD. There are 17 residues in the CDR3.

V usage is TRBV6-1 and J usage is TRBJ2-3; 7 bases fit TRBD2. The ends lost 4 bases at V and 9 bases at J; junction bases unmatched: 13. Germline assignment: CDR1 MNHNS and CDR2 SASEGT. The CDR3 has 15 amino acids. CDR3: CASSAFSGPWDTQYF. Written as DNA, the CDR3 is TGTGCCAGCAGTGCATTTAGCGGGCCTTGGGACACGCAGTATTTT.

V is TRBV15 and J is TRBJ1-5; no definite D call. Germline CDR1 reads LNHNV; CDR2 reads YYDKDF (reference sequence). Trimming stripped 5 bases from V and 1 base from J, with 15 bases between. The CDR3 has 16 residues. The CDR3 DNA sequence: TGTGCCACCAGCCGAAAGACGGGTCTCAGCAATCAGCCCCAGCATTTT. Translation: CATSRKTGLSNQPQHF.

The chain links TRBV7-3 to TRBJ2-3; 7 bases map to TRBD2. Germline CDR1 is SGHTA and CDR2 is FQGTGA. After removal of 4 bases from V and 5 bases from J, the junction contained 6 bases not matched to a gene. There are 14 residues in the CDR3. The CDR3, as DNA: TGTGCCAGCAGCTGGAACGGGGGGTTAGATACGCAGTATTTT. This codes for CASSWNGGLDTQYF.

This rearrangement joins TRBV28 to TRBJ2-3, with D unclear. Germline V gene lookup returns CDR1 MDHEN and CDR2 SYDVKM. Trimming took off 2 bases at V and 5 bases at J, with 8 bases between the two ends. The CDR3 loop spans 13 amino acids. The CDR3 coding sequence is TGTGCCAGCAGTTTACGGGCGTTAGATACGCAGTATTTT. Translated, it gives CASSLRALDTQYF.

The chain recombines TRBV5-1 with TRBJ1-4; D is unresolved. With 4 bases removed from V and 5 bases from J, the gap between germline ends came to 9 bases. CDR1 SGHRS and CDR2 YFSETQ come from the germline V gene. The CDR3 is 13 amino acids. The CDR3 DNA reads TGCGCCAGCAGCAGCACGAGGAATGAAAAACTGTTTTTT. This gives the protein CASSSTRNEKLFF.

This clone has just a few counts. The same CDR3 arises from other DNA sequences in this sample as well. The rearrangement joins TRBV6-5 to TRBJ2-5; D is uncertain. The CDR3 runs to 13 residues. V was pared by 5 bases and J by 4 bases, with 11 bases between. The germline V gene has CDR1 MNHEY and CDR2 SVGAGI. The CDR3 reads CASSRGLGETQYF. CDR3 nucleotide sequence: TGTGCCAGCAGTCGTGGTCTGGGAGAGACCCAGTACTTC.